Below, one TCR beta chain is given with its context. Its antigen is unidentified. This entry comes from a study of post-analysis software for immune sequencing data. TCR beta cDNA libraries included unique molecular identifiers. TCRdb called the PCR reads again in MiXCR, with one record for every CDR3 protein. Of roughly 700,000 distinct CDR3 sequences in the sample, roughly 27% were seen once. The CDR3 runs to 15 residues. Germline lookup yields CDR1 MNHEY and CDR2 SMNVEV (reference sequence). Points from the study as a whole: Patients showed TRBV5-6, TRBV5-1 and TRBV20-1 among roughly 5 TRBV segments more frequent than in controls.

The TCR was taken from a girl between 10 and 17 years old with multiple sclerosis. Specimen: blood. The chain employs TRBV27 and TRBJ2-1; TRBD2 agrees at 7 bases. TRBJ2-7 explains the end of the DNA better; the J call may be wrong. CDR3 amino acids: CASSRKRDSYNEQYF. CDR3 DNA: TGTGCCAGCAGTAGGAAGCGGGACTCCTACAATGAGCAGTACTTC.